A single sample is the source of the 28 T cell receptor beta chains below, sequenced in a study of technical replicates of blood from a handful of donors (dated by TCRdb to 2016 to 2017). Libraries were built with the immunoSEQ multiplex PCR assay. TCRdb obtained this table from immuneACCESS and retained in-frame rearrangements with V and J assigned. These tables miss some clones; where compared with another copy, unresolved V genes account for less than half of the shortfall, and the remainder is unexplained. This sample lists nearly 80,000 clones; roughly 97% were detected once. Roughly 0.34% of the sample goes to the ten largest clones. The sequenced material came from T cells isolated from PBMCs. The receptor source for this set is a human donor in good health.

The chain carries TRBV28 and TRBJ1-1, with 9 bases that match TRBD1. CDR3 size: 15 residues. Germline CDR1 and CDR2: MDHEN and SYDVKM. The V and J ends lost 1 base and 1 base, in that order; junction bases with no gene match: 1. The CDR3 bases are TGTGCCAGCAGTTTATACAGGGGGCGGAACACTGAAGCTTTCTTT. Its protein product is CASSLYRGRNTEAFF.

The chain is built from TRBV11-2 and TRBJ2-3; D gene unclear. Trimming removed 5 bases from V and 3 bases from J, with 3 bases in between. This CDR3 comprises 11 residues. Germline V gene lookup returns CDR1 SGHAT and CDR2 FQNNGV. CDR3 in DNA: TGTGCCAGCAGCATAACAGATACGCAGTATTTT. Amino acids: CASSITDTQYF.

The CDR3 coding sequence is TGTGCCAGCAGTGGGACTCCGAGGAATGAGCAGTTCTTC. This encodes CASSGTPRNEQFF. This chain connects TRBV6-5 to TRBJ2-1, with D perhaps TRBD2 (6 bases). V was pared by 5 bases and J by 7 bases, with 12 bases between. This CDR3 is built from 13 residues. CDR1 is MNHEY and CDR2 is SVGAGI in the germline V gene.

The V call is TRBV9, the J call TRBJ1-1; perhaps TRBD1 as D (5 bases). Trimming shortened V by 6 bases and J by 1 base, and 22 bases separated the two germline ends. Per germline, CDR1 SGDLS and CDR2 YYNGEE. The CDR3 runs 17 residues. The CDR3 region is CASNQYSDPGGNTEAFF. The CDR3 nucleotides are TGTGCCAGCAATCAATATTCCGACCCGGGGGGGAACACTGAAGCTTTCTTT.

This clone was seen only a few times. The V call is TRBV18, the J call TRBJ1-1; tentative D call: TRBD1 (6 bases). The germline gives CDR1 KGHSH, CDR2 LQKENI. Trimming took 3 bases from V and 4 from J, leaving 12 bases between them. CDR3 length: 14 residues. DNA for the CDR3: TGTGCCAGCTCACCCAGACAGGATGGCACTGAAGCTTTCTTT. This gives the protein CASSPRQDGTEAFF.

V usage is TRBV5-1 and J usage is TRBJ2-1; TRBD2 aligns across 8 bases. Germline values: CDR1 SGHRS, CDR2 YFSETQ. The CDR3 contains 17 residues. V lost 4 bases and J lost 4; bases outside the gene matches: 13. The CDR3 nucleotides read TGCGCCAGCAGCGTCCCGGGGACTAAGCGGGAGTACAATGAGCAGTTCTTC. Protein product: CASSVPGTKREYNEQFF.

The V gene is TRBV4-2, the J gene TRBJ2-5, with 7 bases that match TRBD2. CDR3 length: 16 amino acids. V shed 4 bases and J 4 bases; nucleotides not matched to a gene: 12. Germline CDR1 and CDR2: LGHNA and YNFKEQ. The CDR3 reads CASSLLWGRAGETQYF. The DNA for the CDR3 is TGTGCCAGCAGCCTTTTATGGGGGAGGGCCGGAGAGACCCAGTACTTC.

This chain connects TRBV6-6 to TRBJ1-4; no reliable D call. Germline V gives CDR1 MNHNY, CDR2 SVGAGI (reference sequence). The CDR3 sequence is 14 residues long. V gave up 7 bases and J gave up 1 base, with 10 bases separating them. The CDR3 loop reads CASTPRQTNEKLFF. The CDR3 DNA is TGTGCCAGCACCCCCAGGCAAACTAATGAAAAACTGTTTTTT.

The CDR3 sequence: CASSLAGGQLNYGYTF. CDR3 nucleotide sequence: TGCGCCAGCAGCTTGGCCGGGGGACAGCTAAACTATGGCTACACCTTC. The rearrangement uses TRBV5-1 and TRBJ1-2, with 7 bases lining up with TRBD1. With V trimmed by 0 bases and J by 2 bases, 7 bases remained unmatched. The CDR3 has 16 amino acids. The germline CDR1 and CDR2 sequences are SGHRS and YFSETQ.

This clone was observed once. The chain uses TRBV2 and TRBJ2-7; 9 positions match TRBD1. Germline V gene sequence: CDR1 SNHLY, CDR2 FYNNEI. The junction had 2 bases not matched to a gene; V was cut back by 6 bases and J by 2 bases. The length of the CDR3 is 13 residues. The CDR3 protein is CASSGQGTYEQYF. CDR3 bases: TGTGCCAGCAGCGGACAGGGGACCTACGAGCAGTACTTC.

This rearrangement joins TRBV19 to TRBJ1-1; TRBD1 agrees at 7 bases. The CDR3 loop spans 14 amino acids. Germline CDR1 reads LNHDA; CDR2 reads SQIVND (reference sequence). Trimming cost V 4 bases and J 1 base; bases outside gene matches: 3. This CDR3 is CASSRGTANTEAFF. CDR3 nucleotides: TGTGCCAGTAGTAGGGGGACAGCGAACACTGAAGCTTTCTTT. The variable domain in full, completed from reference TRBV19 and TRBJ1-1, reads DGGITQSPKYLFRKEGQNVTLSCEQNLNHDAMYWYRQDPGQGLRLIYYSQIVNDFQKGDIAEGYSVSREKKESFPLTVTSAQKNPTAFYLCASSRGTANTEAFFGQGTRLTVV.

The chain recombines TRBV9 with TRBJ2-2, with TRBD1 matching 7 bases. The ends lost 6 bases at V and 7 bases at J; junction bases unmatched: 15. This CDR3 has 16 amino acids. Germline V gives CDR1 SGDLS, CDR2 YYNGEE. CDR3 sequence: CASTPARGQKIGELFF. The CDR3 DNA follows: TGTGCCAGCACCCCAGCCAGGGGACAGAAAATCGGGGAGCTGTTTTTT.

The chain carries TRBV30 and TRBJ1-3; D gene unclear. This CDR3 has 13 residues. Trimming left V 3 bases short and J 1 base short, with 7 bases between. Germline CDR1 is GTSNPN and CDR2 is SVGIG (reference sequence). CDR3 region: CAWSVLSGNTIYF. Written as DNA, the CDR3 is TGTGCCTGGAGCGTGTTATCTGGAAACACCATATATTTT.

This rearrangement joins TRBV5-4 to TRBJ1-4; no reliable D call. This CDR3 is 12 amino acids long. Trimming left V 3 bases short and J 15 bases short, with 15 bases between. The germline gives CDR1 SGHNT, CDR2 YYREEE (reference sequence). The CDR3 coding sequence is TGTGCCAGCAGCTCTAATTCAGAGGAATTGTTTTTT. It yields the protein CASSSNSEELFF.

The rearrangement joins TRBV5-4 to TRBJ1-2; D not certain. CDR1 SGHNT and CDR2 YYREEE come from the germline V gene (reference sequence). The CDR3 is made up of 14 amino acids. V lost 2 bases and J lost 2, with 10 bases in between. The CDR3 coding sequence is TGTGCCAGCAGCTTAAGCCTGATAAACTATGGCTACACCTTC. Its translation is CASSLSLINYGYTF.

The chain is built from TRBV7-2 and TRBJ1-3, with D maybe TRBD1 (5 bases). V lost 0 bases to trimming and J lost 7 bases, with 13 bases between them. The germline CDR1 and CDR2 sequences are SGHTA and FQGNSA. This CDR3 contains 15 residues. The CDR3 nucleotides read TGTGCCAGCAGCTTAGCGCATAGTGGGGGGAACACCATATATTTT. Translation: CASSLAHSGGNTIYF.

The sample holds one count of this clone. V and J are TRBV12-2 and TRBJ1-5; the table calls TRBD1, which could not be checked here. TRBV12-2 is given as a pseudogene. This CDR3 has 18 residues. The CDR3 sequence: CASRLARSGTGDIRPQHF. The CDR3, as DNA: TGTGCAAGTCGCTTAGCGCGTTCCGGGACAGGGGATATTAGGCCCCAGCATTTT.

DNA for the CDR3: TGTGCCTGGAGTATTTCGGATACAGGGGGAACTGAAGCTTTCTTT. This translates into CAWSISDTGGTEAFF. The genes are TRBV30 and TRBJ1-1; 8 nucleotides align to TRBD1. The CDR3 is 15 amino acids. Trimming cost V 2 bases and J 5 bases; bases outside gene matches: 10. Per germline, CDR1 GTSNPN and CDR2 SVGIG (reference sequence).

This chain connects TRBV28 to TRBJ2-7; 10 positions agree with TRBD2. This CDR3 contains 14 residues. Germline CDR1 MDHEN, CDR2 SYDVKM. Germline trimming cut 2 bases from V and 2 bases from J; bases unmatched to any gene: 0. CDR3 protein: CASSLLAGAYEQYF. CDR3 nucleotides: TGTGCCAGCAGTTTACTAGCGGGGGCCTACGAGCAGTACTTC. Looking up the rest from reference TRBV28 and TRBJ2-7 gives the full variable domain: DVKVTQSSRYLVKRTGEKVFLECVQDMDHENMFWYRQDPGLGLRLIYFSYDVKMKEKGDIPEGYSVSREKKERFSLILESASTNQTSMYLCASSLLAGAYEQYFGPGTRLTVT.

CDR3 bases: TGTGCCAGCAGTTCCCTAGCGGGAGGGGGGTACAATGAGCAGTTCTTC. It translates to CASSSLAGGGYNEQFF. The chain carries TRBV6-5 and TRBJ2-1; 12 nucleotides line up with TRBD2. This CDR3 contains 16 residues. Germline loops: CDR1 MNHEY, CDR2 SVGAGI. Trimming removed 4 bases from V and 4 bases from J; junction bases left unmatched: 5.

Only one count was recorded for this clone. The chain joins TRBV14 to TRBJ2-5; possibly TRBD1 for D (5 bases). This CDR3 has 13 amino acids. The V and J ends lost 5 bases and 4 bases respectively, with 11 bases between them. Germline CDR1 SGHDN, CDR2 FVKESK. CDR3 in DNA: TGTGCCAGCAGCTTAGGGGTTCCAGAGACCCAGTACTTC. Its protein is CASSLGVPETQYF.

CDR3 DNA: TGTGCCTTACTAGCGGGAGGGAGCACAGATACGCAGTATTTT. Its translation is CALLAGGSTDTQYF. V gene TRBV30 combines with J gene TRBJ2-3, with 13 bases fitting TRBD2. Per germline, CDR1 GTSNPN and CDR2 SVGIG (reference sequence). The CDR3 totals 14 residues. The J segment lost 0 bases and the V segment lost 7 bases, leaving 1 base of the junction unmatched.

The V gene is TRBV18, the J gene TRBJ2-7, with 10 nucleotides matching TRBD2. The germline CDR1 and CDR2 sequences are KGHSH and LQKENI. The CDR3 has 15 residues. Trimming took 1 base from V and 5 from J; bases not matched to a gene: 5. CDR3 coding DNA: TGTGCCAGCTCACCACTAGCTCTAGCGGGAGACGAGCAGTACTTC. This sequence encodes CASSPLALAGDEQYF.

V usage is TRBV7-6 and J usage is TRBJ2-7; 7 positions match TRBD2. The V gene end was trimmed by 4 bases and the J gene end by 0 bases; junction bases not matched to a gene: 3. CDR3 size: 14 residues. CDR1 and CDR2 (germline): SGHVS, FNYEAQ. In nucleotides, the CDR3 is TGTGCCAGCAGCTCGCGGGGGAGCTCCTACGAGCAGTACTTC. Encoded protein: CASSSRGSSYEQYF.

V gene TRBV12-5 combines with J gene TRBJ2-1; 15 bases are a match to TRBD2. The CDR3 length is 15 residues. Trimming cost V 4 bases and J 6 bases; bases outside gene matches: 1. From germline, CDR1 is LGHNT and CDR2 FRNRAP. The CDR3 DNA is TGTGCTAGTGGTTCGGGACTAGCGGGGGGCAATGAGCAGTTCTTC. The encoded protein is CASGSGLAGGNEQFF.

The chain joins TRBV7-8 to TRBJ1-4, with D unclear. The germline V gene has CDR1 SGHVS and CDR2 FQNEAQ. V gave up 2 bases and J gave up 4 bases, with 11 bases separating them. The CDR3 totals 15 residues. CDR3 region: CASSLSGRFNEKLFF. CDR3 nucleotide sequence: TGTGCCAGCAGCTTATCTGGCAGGTTTAATGAAAAACTGTTTTTT.

J is TRBJ2-7 and V is TRBV4-3; TRBD2 agrees at 8 bases. Losses at the gene ends were 3 bases for V and 7 bases for J; bases not matched to a gene: 23. The CDR3 extends over 19 amino acids. CDR1 and CDR2 from the germline V gene are LGHNA and YSLEER. In nucleotides, the CDR3 is TGCGCCAGCAGCCAGCCCTTACTAGCGGCGTATCCGACTGAAATGGAGCAGTACTTC. It codes for CASSQPLLAAYPTEMEQYF.

The chain couples TRBV28 to TRBJ2-7; possible D gene TRBD2, 5 bases. V was trimmed by 3 bases and J by 4 bases, leaving 13 bases between them. The CDR3 has 14 residues. CDR1 and CDR2 (germline): MDHEN, SYDVKM. The DNA of the CDR3 is TGTGCCAGCAGTTTGCCTGCGGGTTCGTACGAGCAGTACTTC. It specifies CASSLPAGSYEQYF.